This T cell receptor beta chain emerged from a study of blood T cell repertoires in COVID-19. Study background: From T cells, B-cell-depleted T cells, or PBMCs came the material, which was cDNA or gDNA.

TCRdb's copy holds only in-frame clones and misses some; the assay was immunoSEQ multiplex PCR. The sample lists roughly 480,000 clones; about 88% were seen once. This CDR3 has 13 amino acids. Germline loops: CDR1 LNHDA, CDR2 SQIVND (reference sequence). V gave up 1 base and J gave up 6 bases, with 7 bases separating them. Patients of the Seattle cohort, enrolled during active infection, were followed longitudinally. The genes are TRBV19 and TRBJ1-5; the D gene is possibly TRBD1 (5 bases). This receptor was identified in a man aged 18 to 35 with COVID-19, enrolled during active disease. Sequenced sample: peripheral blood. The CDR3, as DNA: TGTGCCAGTAGTATAGGGGGGGGTCAGCCCCAGCATTTT. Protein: CASSIGGGQPQHF.